One sample yielded the 24 T cell receptor beta chains listed below, sequenced in a study of human T cells and chemical hapten exposure. The time point here: patch test 2, 6 weeks after DPC sensitization. Treatment given: therapeutic diphenylcyclopropenone sensitization with weekly scalp DPC. TCRdb redid the calling of the RACE reads with MiXCR, one entry per CDR3 protein. The sample consists of a few hundred thousand distinct CDR3 sequences, more than 5% of them appearing once. The material was whole blood, obtained in connection with sensitization to the hapten diphenylcyclopropenone (DPC). These receptors were obtained from a woman aged 18-30 years with alopecia areata. Some clones in this sample may be carry-over from other donors' samples.

This clonotype has a count of ten or more. The chain uses TRBV7-6 and TRBJ2-5; possible D gene TRBD1, 6 bases. This CDR3 is 15 amino acids long. CDR1 is SGHVS, CDR2 FNYEAQ, per germline. V was trimmed by 5 bases and J by 2 bases, leaving 15 bases between them. The CDR3: CASSPGPGVQETQYF. CDR3 bases: TGTGCCAGCAGCCCCGGTCCAGGGGTTCAAGAGACCCAGTACTTC.

This clonotype was recorded at least ten times. This chain uses TRBV7-2 with TRBJ1-1, with D perhaps TRBD1 (6 bases). The germline CDR1 and CDR2 sequences are SGHTA and FQGNSA. Between the trimmed V and J ends, which lost 5 bases and 4 bases, there was a span of 17 bases. This CDR3 contains 15 residues. Here the CDR3 DNA reads TGTGCCAGCAGCCACCTCACTACAGGGTCCACTGAAGCTTTCTTT. Translation: CASSHLTTGSTEAFF.

This clonotype was recorded at least ten times. The chain recombines TRBV7-8 with TRBJ1-5, with a tentative D call TRBD1 (6 bases). The ends were cut back, 3 bases at V and 4 bases at J, with 16 bases in the middle. Germline CDR1 and CDR2: SGHVS and FQNEAQ. This CDR3 contains 16 residues. DNA of the CDR3: TGTGCCAGCAGCTTCCGGTCGAAAGGGGGTAATCAGCCCCAGCATTTT. Its translation: CASSFRSKGGNQPQHF. The variable domain in full, with the rest retrieved from reference TRBV7-8 and TRBJ1-5, is GAGVSQSPRYKVAKRGQDVALRCDPISGHVSLFWYQQALGQGPEFLTYFQNEAQLDKSGLPSDRFFAERPEGSVSTLKIQRTQQEDSAVYLCASSFRSKGGNQPQHFGDGTRLSIL.

The chain uses TRBV4-2 and TRBJ1-3; 7 bases match TRBD1. This CDR3 comprises 14 residues. CDR1 and CDR2 (germline): LGHNA, YNFKEQ. The junction had 5 bases not matched to a gene; V was cut back by 4 bases and J by 5 bases. The CDR3, as DNA: TGTGCCAGCAGCCCACGGGACAGCAGAAACACCATATATTTT. It is translated as CASSPRDSRNTIYF.

This clonotype was recorded many times. V usage is TRBV20-1 and J usage is TRBJ1-1; a possible D gene is TRBD1 (5 bases). The CDR3 contains 12 residues. V was cut by 3 bases and J by 4 bases, with 9 bases left in between. Per germline, CDR1 DFQATT and CDR2 SNEGSKA (reference sequence). The DNA of the CDR3 is TGCAGTGCTAGTCGAGGGGTCACTGAAGCTTTCTTT. Protein product: CSASRGVTEAFF.

The rearrangement uses TRBV6-1 and TRBJ1-1; 7 bases are a match to TRBD1. Per germline, CDR1 MNHNS and CDR2 SASEGT. Trimming cost V 4 bases and J 11 bases; bases outside gene matches: 16. The CDR3 sequence is 15 residues long. The CDR3 DNA sequence: TGTGCCAGCAGTGCCTCACAAGGACAGGAAGCTACGGCTTTCTTT. Amino acids: CASSASQGQEATAFF.

This chain joins TRBV6-5 and TRBJ2-2; 9 nucleotides align to TRBD1. From germline, CDR1 is MNHEY and CDR2 SVGAGI. There are 15 residues in the CDR3. With V trimmed by 5 bases and J by 4 bases, 5 bases remained unmatched. CDR3 amino acids: CASSHRGQSTGELFF. CDR3 coding DNA: TGTGCCAGCAGTCACAGGGGGCAGTCCACCGGGGAGCTGTTTTTT.

This chain joins TRBV7-3 and TRBJ2-5; tentative D call: TRBD2 (5 bases). The CDR3 runs to 15 residues. The V end was cut by 2 bases, the J end by 1 base, with 11 bases between. Germline assignment: CDR1 SGHTA and CDR2 FQGTGA. CDR3 sequence reads: CASSLGGSGQETQYF. The CDR3 nucleotides read TGTGCCAGCAGCTTAGGAGGTTCGGGCCAAGAGACCCAGTACTTC. Based on the CDR3 plus reference TRBV7-3 and TRBJ2-5, the full variable domain is GAGVSQTPSNKVTEKGKYVELRCDPISGHTALYWYRQSLGQGPEFLIYFQGTGAADDSGLPNDRFFAVRPEGSVSTLKIQRTERGDSAVYLCASSLGGSGQETQYFGPGTRLLVL.

This rearrangement joins TRBV20-1 to TRBJ2-3; 8 nucleotides align to TRBD2. Germline V gene sequence: CDR1 DFQATT, CDR2 SNEGSKA (reference sequence). The trim removed 6 bases at V and 2 bases at J, leaving 10 bases unmatched. This CDR3 is 15 amino acids long. DNA for the CDR3: TGCAGTGCCCCCGGTGGCGGGGGGTCCACAGATACGCAGTATTTT. Amino acids: CSAPGGGGSTDTQYF.

This clonotype was seen more than once but under ten times. The chain couples TRBV6-1 to TRBJ1-6; 9 positions agree with TRBD1. The germline V gene encodes CDR1 MNHNS and CDR2 SASEGT. CDR3 length: 18 amino acids. V trimming: 6 bases; J trimming: 5 bases; junction bases outside the gene matches: 14. The CDR3 spells CASSRTGDSTWHNSPLHF. The CDR3 DNA sequence: TGTGCCAGCAGCCGGACAGGGGACAGTACATGGCATAATTCACCCCTCCACTTT.

This chain connects TRBV12-3 or TRBV12-4 to TRBJ1-2, with a weak D call TRBD1 (5 bases). Trimming pared 7 bases from V and 2 bases from J, leaving 14 bases between. The CDR3 is 14 residues long. CDR3 coding DNA: TGTGCCAGCAATCCGGGGGTTGGAAACTATGGCTACACCTTC. It yields the protein CASNPGVGNYGYTF.

The table lists this clonotype with many counts. This chain connects TRBV6-5 to TRBJ1-6; possible D gene TRBD1, 5 bases. Trimming took off 2 bases at V and 6 bases at J, with 11 bases between the two ends. CDR3 size: 15 residues. Per the germline V gene, CDR1 is MNHEY and CDR2 is SVGAGI. This CDR3 reads CASSYGQGPNSPLHF. In DNA form, the CDR3 reads TGTGCCAGCAGTTACGGTCAGGGCCCTAATTCACCCCTCCACTTT.

This clonotype was seen many times. The gene calls are TRBV6-5 and TRBJ1-1, with TRBD1 identical over 9 bases. V trimming: 5 bases; J trimming: 4 bases; junction bases outside the gene matches: 14. Germline V lookup: CDR1 MNHEY, CDR2 SVGAGI. The CDR3 spans 17 residues. This CDR3 reads CASSASGTGSGGTEAFF. The CDR3 DNA reads as TGTGCCAGCAGTGCTAGCGGGACAGGGTCGGGTGGCACTGAAGCTTTCTTT.

This clonotype was found a few times. The chain couples TRBV28 to TRBJ2-3; D possibly corresponds to TRBD2 (5 bases). V dropped 7 bases and J dropped 0 bases, with 14 bases sitting between them. Germline V gene data show CDR1 as MDHEN and CDR2 as SYDVKM. The CDR3 is 15 amino acids. CDR3 coding DNA: TGTGCCAGCACCTCTGCGGGCACTAGCACAGATACGCAGTATTTT. As protein: CASTSAGTSTDTQYF.

This clonotype has only a few counts. The chain links TRBV6-5 to TRBJ2-7, with D tentatively TRBD2 (6 bases). Trimming took 5 bases from V and 5 from J, leaving 13 bases between them. Germline assignment: CDR1 MNHEY and CDR2 SVGAGI. There are 13 residues in the CDR3. DNA of the CDR3: TGTGCCAGCAGTCCCTTGGGGGGAGACGAGCAGTACTTC. Translating gives CASSPLGGDEQYF.

This clonotype was seen more than once but under ten times. The V call is TRBV12-3 or TRBV12-4, the J call TRBJ1-1; weak D call: TRBD1 (5 bases). This CDR3 spans 15 amino acids. With 5 bases removed from V and 0 bases from J, the gap between germline ends came to 13 bases. The CDR3 nucleotides are TGTGCCAGCAGTGCTAGACAGATCCTGAACACTGAAGCTTTCTTT. Amino acid sequence: CASSARQILNTEAFF.

This clonotype was seen at least ten times. This rearrangement joins TRBV4-3 to TRBJ2-7, with a tentative D call TRBD2 (5 bases). This CDR3 spans 13 amino acids. CDR1 LGHNA and CDR2 YSLEER come from the germline V gene. V lost 4 bases and J lost 6, with 13 bases in between. CDR3 coding DNA: TGCGCCAGCAGCCGCGACGGACTCCGCGAGCAGTACTTC. This translates into CASSRDGLREQYF.

The chain employs TRBV5-1 and TRBJ2-2; a possible D gene is TRBD1 (6 bases). The CDR3 is made up of 15 amino acids. V was trimmed by 0 bases and J by 7 bases, leaving 13 bases between them. CDR1 is SGHRS, CDR2 YFSETQ, per germline. The CDR3 bases are TGCGCCAGCAGCTTGGGCTTGGCAGGGGTCGGGGAGCTGTTTTTT. It encodes CASSLGLAGVGELFF.

The V and J genes are TRBV29-1 and TRBJ2-2; the D is unclear. In germline, CDR1 is SQVTM, CDR2 ANQGSEA. The CDR3 loop spans 13 amino acids. Trimming took off 2 bases at V and 1 base at J, with 5 bases between the two ends. The CDR3 is CSVERQNTGELFF. CDR3 nucleotide sequence: TGCAGCGTTGAAAGGCAGAACACCGGGGAGCTGTTTTTT.

This clonotype was found many times. The chain links TRBV7-8 to TRBJ1-6; D might be TRBD1 (5 bases). V was shortened by 5 bases and J by 0 bases, with 17 bases between the two germline ends. CDR1 and CDR2 from the germline V gene are SGHVS and FQNEAQ. This CDR3 is 18 amino acids long. CDR3 nucleotides: TGTGCCAGCAGCCCATACCCAGCGGGGACCTCCTATAATTCACCCCTCCACTTT. This translates into CASSPYPAGTSYNSPLHF.

The V call is TRBV9, the J call TRBJ2-7; TRBD2 aligns across 9 bases. Looked up from germline, CDR1 is SGDLS and CDR2 is YYNGEE. Losses at the gene ends were 0 bases for V and 3 bases for J; bases not matched to a gene: 13. This CDR3 is 18 amino acids long. The CDR3 nucleotides are TGTGCCAGCAGCGTAGGGGTTAGCGGGGGCCTAGAAGTCTACGAGCAGTACTTC. This encodes CASSVGVSGGLEVYEQYF.

This chain connects TRBV6-4 to TRBJ2-3; D possibly uses TRBD1 or TRBD2 (7 bases each). Germline assignment: CDR1 MRHNA and CDR2 SNTAGT. V shed 5 bases and J shed 2 bases, with 17 bases lying between them. The CDR3 spans 16 residues. The CDR3 DNA is TGTGCCAGCAGTCGTCAGGGGGGGGGCTCCACAGATACGCAGTATTTT. This translates into CASSRQGGGSTDTQYF.

In this sample, this clonotype turned up a few times. The V gene is TRBV20-1, the J gene TRBJ2-7; a possible D gene is TRBD2 (6 bases). The CDR3 covers 11 residues. Between the trimmed V and J ends, which lost 3 bases and 6 bases, there was a span of 9 bases. Per germline, CDR1 DFQATT and CDR2 SNEGSKA (reference sequence). The CDR3 DNA is TGCAGTGCTAGCTCGCGGGGCGAGCAGTACTTC. Its translation: CSASSRGEQYF.

In its sample, this clonotype was seen many times. The chain has TRBV4-3 and TRBJ1-1, with 10 nucleotides matching TRBD1. The CDR3 loop spans 16 amino acids. V dropped 1 base and J dropped 4; count of bases not matched to a gene: 6. In germline, CDR1 is LGHNA, CDR2 YSLEER. The CDR3 region has the DNA TGCGCCAGCAGCCAAGCCATAGGGACAGGGGTCACTGAAGCTTTCTTT. Protein sequence: CASSQAIGTGVTEAFF.